The present TCR beta chain was sequenced within a study of OX40 agonist ivuxolimab in advanced cancers. Overall study: Patients received intravenous ivuxolimab every 2 weeks at 0.01 to 10 mg/kg. Broader study findings: Those patients achieving a partial response at 0.1-3.0 mg/kg showed among the lowest clonal expansion.

Worth noting for this clone: Its antigen is not known.

Some clones are missing from TCRdb's copy, which holds only in-frame ones; the method was immunoSEQ multiplex PCR. The table records about 88,000 clones, about 87% of them present only once. The germline V gene encodes CDR1 SGHDT and CDR2 YYEEEE. CDR3 size: 13 residues. Trimming took 2 bases from V and 4 from J, leaving 9 bases between them. The J gene is TRBJ1-1, the V gene TRBV5-6; unclear D gene. This specimen consisted of CD4+ or CD8+ T cells sorted from blood, obtained in a trial of the OX40 agonist ivuxolimab. The receptor was derived from an adult with an advanced solid tumor such as melanoma, head and neck, liver or kidney cancer. The CDR3 bases are TGTGCCAGCAGCTTACGCCCGGGCACTGAAGCTTTCTTT. Translating gives CASSLRPGTEAFF.